These 7 T cell receptor beta chains were sequenced from one sample in a study of T cell repertoires in cytomegalovirus infection. TCRdb itself ran the reads through MiXCR, one entry per CDR3 protein. In the table there are fewer than 550,000 distinct CDR3 sequences, more than 15% of which are singletons. Sequenced: CD8+ T cells from PBMCs. The receptor set was obtained from a human donor in good health (CMV status not recorded). Some clones in this sample may be carry-over from other donors' samples.

This clonotype was detected ten times or more. The chain links TRBV5-1 to TRBJ2-7; 8 bases fit TRBD1. Germline CDR1 reads SGHRS; CDR2 reads YFSETQ. This CDR3 comprises 14 residues. The junction had 2 bases not matched to a gene; V was cut back by 3 bases and J by 0 bases. CDR3 in amino acids: CASSWDRSSYEQYF. CDR3 coding DNA: TGCGCCAGCAGCTGGGACAGGAGCTCCTACGAGCAGTACTTC.

The V and J genes are TRBV9 and TRBJ2-1; 8 bases align to TRBD2. With V trimmed by 7 bases and J by 5 bases, 11 bases remained unmatched. Germline CDR1 reads SGDLS; CDR2 reads YYNGEE. The CDR3 consists of 15 residues. The CDR3: CASGPSSGTHNEQFF. DNA for the CDR3: TGTGCCAGCGGCCCGAGTAGCGGGACTCACAATGAGCAGTTCTTC.

In its sample, this clonotype was seen a few times. V and J are TRBV7-6 and TRBJ2-2, with TRBD2 matching over 15 bases. V was clipped by 3 bases and J by 2 bases; unmatched bases: 7. The CDR3 spans 19 residues. The V gene's germline CDR1 is SGHVS and CDR2 FNYEAQ. The CDR3 protein is CASSFSTGLAGGNTGELFF. Written as DNA, the CDR3 is TGTGCCAGCAGCTTCTCCACGGGACTAGCGGGGGGAAACACCGGGGAGCTGTTTTTT.

About this clonotype: A much larger clone lies a single base off, so this may be a read error. The rearrangement joins TRBV28 to TRBJ1-1; D might be TRBD1 (5 bases). The CDR3 loop spans 13 amino acids. From germline, CDR1 is MDHEN and CDR2 SYDVKM. The CDR3 region is CASSREDETEALF. In DNA form, the CDR3 reads TGTGCCAGCAGCAGGGAAGACGAGACTGAAGCTTTATTT.

This chain connects TRBV2 to TRBJ2-7; perhaps TRBD1 as D (5 bases). CDR1 is SNHLY and CDR2 is FYNNEI in the germline V gene. The V end was cut by 5 bases, the J end by 3 bases, with 11 bases between. The CDR3 runs to 13 residues. CDR3 nucleotide sequence: TGTGCCAGCAGTAAGGACATCTACTACGAGCAGTACTTC. Its protein product is CASSKDIYYEQYF.

This clonotype came up a few times. The chain combines TRBV6-2 or TRBV6-3 with TRBJ2-7; D call uncertain. CDR3 length: 14 residues. The V and J ends lost 2 bases and 2 bases respectively, with 10 bases between them. Germline V lookup: CDR1 MNHEY, CDR2 SVGEGT. DNA of the CDR3: TGTGCCAGCAGTTACGTAGGCGGAACCTACGAGCAGTACTTC. Protein sequence: CASSYVGGTYEQYF.

This clonotype has only a few counts. V gene TRBV20-1 combines with J gene TRBJ2-7; 10 nucleotides align to TRBD2. V shed 6 bases, J shed 2 bases, and the junction held 4 bases outside the gene matches. CDR3 size: 13 residues. The germline V gene encodes CDR1 DFQATT and CDR2 SNEGSKA (reference sequence). The CDR3 region has the DNA TGCAGTGCCCTAGCGGGAGCCACCTACGAGCAGTACTTC. Translation gives CSALAGATYEQYF.